The clone carrying this T cell receptor beta chain was seen more than once but under ten times. The target antigen is unknown. These data belong to a study of CD8 T cells in Susac syndrome. About the study: Sequencing included Susac syndrome patients, about 6 of them with active disease and under 10 in remission.

Random hexamers were used to reverse transcribe roughly 0.5 to 1 ug of RNA. immunoSEQ multiplex PCR amplified TCR beta CDR3 across 54 Vbeta, 13 Jbeta. MiXCR, run by TCRdb on the immunoSEQ multiplex PCR reads, gives a single entry per CDR3 protein. The table lists 150,000 or so distinct CDR3 sequences, around 95% of them singletons, with roughly 0.14% in the top ten. TCR beta sequencing was performed on blood CD8+ and CD4+ T cells. Germline V gene sequence: CDR1 DFQATT, CDR2 SNEGSKA (reference sequence). V was pared by 6 bases and J by 5 bases, with 6 bases of the junction left unmatched. The CDR3 covers 14 residues. Study-wide results and caveats: The CD4+ T cell repertoires, which came from Susac syndrome patients, showed no sign of clonal expansion.

What was sequenced was CD4+ T cells from PBMCs. This clonotype was sampled from a human donor with Susac syndrome. V and J are TRBV20-1 and TRBJ2-3, with TRBD2 matching 12 bases. The CDR3 loop reads CSAPLAGGGDTQYF. The CDR3 nucleotides read TGCAGTGCCCCGCTAGCGGGAGGGGGAGATACGCAGTATTTT.